This T cell receptor (beta chain) was recorded in a study of blood T cell repertoires in COVID-19. Study as a whole: Sample material is recorded as cDNA or gDNA derived from T cells, B-cell-depleted T cells, or PBMCs.

Repertoires were generated with immunoSEQ multiplex PCR, while TCRdb's copy carries only in-frame clones and drops some. The profile shows 300,000 to 450,000 clones, around nine tenths of them singletons. This CDR3 is 14 amino acids long. The V end was cut by 2 bases, the J end by 3 bases, with 11 bases between. Germline CDR1 is SGHVS and CDR2 is FQNEAQ. The receptor's source is a human donor in a cohort sampled during active COVID-19. The V and J genes are TRBV7-8 and TRBJ2-7, with D perhaps matching TRBD1 (5 bases). Sequenced input: peripheral blood. CDR3 DNA: TGTGCCAGCAGCTTACAGGACACACTCTACGAGCAGTACTTC. Its translation: CASSLQDTLYEQYF.